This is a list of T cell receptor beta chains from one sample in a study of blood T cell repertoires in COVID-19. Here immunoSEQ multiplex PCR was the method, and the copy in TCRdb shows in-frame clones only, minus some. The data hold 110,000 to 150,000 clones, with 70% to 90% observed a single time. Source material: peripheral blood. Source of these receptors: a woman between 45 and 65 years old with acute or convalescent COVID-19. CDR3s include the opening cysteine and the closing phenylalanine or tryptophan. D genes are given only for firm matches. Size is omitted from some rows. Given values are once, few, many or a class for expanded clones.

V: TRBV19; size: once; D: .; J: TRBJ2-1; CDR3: CASQSVGANEQFF; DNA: TGTGCCAGTCAATCGGTTGGGGCTAATGAGCAGTTCTTC
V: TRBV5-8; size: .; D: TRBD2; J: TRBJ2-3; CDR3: CAGRLAGDSILTDTQYF; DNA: TGTGCCGGTCGACTAGCGGGTGATAGTATTCTCACAGATACGCAGTATTTT
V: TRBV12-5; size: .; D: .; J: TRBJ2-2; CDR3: CASGSGGSNPGELFF; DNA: TGTGCTAGTGGTTCTGGGGGCAGTAATCCCGGGGAGCTGTTTTTT
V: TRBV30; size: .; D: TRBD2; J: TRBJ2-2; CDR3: CAWRGLAATGELFF; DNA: TGTGCCTGGAGGGGACTAGCGGCCACCGGGGAGCTGTTTTTT
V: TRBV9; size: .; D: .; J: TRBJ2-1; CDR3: CASSARVDFYNEQFF; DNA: TGTGCCAGCAGCGCCAGGGTTGATTTTTACAATGAGCAGTTCTTC
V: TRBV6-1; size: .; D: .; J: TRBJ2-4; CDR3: CASSEQQGRDNIQYF; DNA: TGTGCCAGCAGTGAACAGCAGGGGAGGGATAACATTCAGTACTTC
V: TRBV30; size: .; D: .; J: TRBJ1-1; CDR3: CAWSAGNTEAFF; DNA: TGTGCCTGGAGTGCCGGGAACACTGAAGCTTTCTTT
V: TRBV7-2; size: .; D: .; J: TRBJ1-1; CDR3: CASSLASQLNTEAFF; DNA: TGTGCCAGCAGCTTAGCGTCACAGCTAAACACTGAAGCTTTCTTT
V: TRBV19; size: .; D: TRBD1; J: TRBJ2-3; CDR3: CASSIDPPGTGGLDTQYF; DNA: TGTGCCAGTAGTATAGATCCTCCCGGGACAGGGGGCCTCGATACGCAGTATTTT
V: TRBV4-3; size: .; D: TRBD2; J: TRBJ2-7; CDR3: CASSPDLAGGSYEQYF; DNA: TGCGCCAGCAGCCCAGACTTAGCGGGGGGATCCTACGAGCAGTACTTC
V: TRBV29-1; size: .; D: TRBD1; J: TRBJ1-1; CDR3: CSVARGAVVHSEAFF; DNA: TGCAGCGTAGCCAGGGGGGCGGTTGTACATTCAGAAGCTTTCTTT
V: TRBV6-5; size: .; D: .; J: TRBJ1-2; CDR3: CASTGRRMDGYTF; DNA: TGTGCCAGCACCGGCAGGAGGATGGATGGCTACACCTTC
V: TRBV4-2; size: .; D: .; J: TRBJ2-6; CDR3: CASSQEGYPGANVLTF; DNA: TGTGCCAGCAGCCAAGAGGGTTACCCTGGGGCCAACGTCCTGACCTTC
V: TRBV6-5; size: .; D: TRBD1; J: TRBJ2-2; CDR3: CASRTGAPGELFF; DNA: TGTGCCAGCCGTACAGGGGCCCCCGGGGAGCTGTTTTTT